The 29 T cell receptor beta chains in this list originate from one sample, sequenced in a study of CD8 T cells in ankylosing spondylitis. TCRdb called the 5' RACE reads again in MiXCR, with one record for every CDR3 protein. The sample yields 100,000 or so distinct CDR3 sequences, approximately 25% seen once. The sequencing sample was made of synovial fluid, either unsorted or a sorted T cell fraction (not recorded which). Receptor source: a male donor with ankylosing spondylitis.

The chain links TRBV10-3 to TRBJ2-4, with unresolved D. The V gene lost 3 bases and the J gene lost 3 bases, with 3 bases spanning the gap. The length of the CDR3 is 12 residues. Germline CDR1 ENHRY, CDR2 SYGVKD. In nucleotides, the CDR3 is TGTGCCATCAGTGAAGGCAAAAACATTCAGTACTTC. Translation: CAISEGKNIQYF.

This clonotype was observed at least ten times. J is TRBJ2-7 and V is TRBV14, with 8 bases fitting TRBD2. From germline, CDR1 is SGHDN and CDR2 FVKESK. V was pared by 0 bases and J by 1 base, with 17 bases of the junction left unmatched. CDR3 length: 20 amino acids. As DNA, the CDR3 is TGTGCCAGCAGCCAAGAGTCCTTGGTGTTAGCGGGATACACATCCTACGAGCAGTACTTC. Translated, it gives CASSQESLVLAGYTSYEQYF.

This clonotype was detected only a few times. The V and J genes are TRBV20-1 and TRBJ2-1; TRBD2 agrees at 15 bases. Trimming cost V 4 bases and J 0 bases; bases outside gene matches: 10. CDR1 and CDR2 from the germline V gene are DFQATT and SNEGSKA (reference sequence). The CDR3 loop spans 19 amino acids. The CDR3 region is CSATGVGTSGGSSYNEQFF. The CDR3 nucleotides are TGCAGTGCTACAGGGGTCGGGACTAGCGGGGGGAGCTCCTACAATGAGCAGTTCTTC.

Many counts were recorded for this clonotype. This sequence joins TRBV5-1 and TRBJ1-2; TRBD1 aligns across 8 bases. This CDR3 comprises 15 residues. The ends lost 0 bases at V and 2 bases at J; junction bases unmatched: 3. In germline, CDR1 is SGHRS, CDR2 YFSETQ. CDR3 sequence: CASSLGDRTNYGYTF. The DNA of the CDR3 is TGCGCCAGCAGCTTGGGGGACAGGACCAACTATGGCTACACCTTC.

V and J are TRBV30 and TRBJ2-3, with D unresolved. The CDR3 spans 13 residues. Trimming cost V 0 bases and J 5 bases, with 9 bases left between them. Germline CDR1 is GTSNPN and CDR2 is SVGIG (reference sequence). CDR3 nucleotides: TGTGCCTGGAGTGTCAGTCTTGGAGATACGCAGTATTTT. This sequence encodes CAWSVSLGDTQYF.

The table lists this clonotype with many counts. The chain has TRBV12-3 or TRBV12-4 and TRBJ2-3; no reliable D call. The CDR3 covers 13 residues. The germline V and J ends were trimmed by 3 bases and 1 base, with 5 bases remaining between them. CDR3 sequence: CASSFSGTDTQYF. For the CDR3, the DNA is TGTGCCAGCAGTTTTTCAGGCACAGATACGCAGTATTTT.

This clonotype showed up just a few times. The chain joins TRBV20-1 to TRBJ1-1; D might be TRBD1 (5 bases). The CDR3 runs 16 residues. Germline CDR1 is DFQATT and CDR2 is SNEGSKA (reference sequence). V dropped 3 bases and J dropped 0 bases, with 17 bases sitting between them. This CDR3 reads CSARAQGFGVNTEAFF. The DNA of the CDR3 is TGCAGTGCTAGGGCCCAGGGTTTTGGAGTGAACACTGAAGCTTTCTTT.

The chain links TRBV20-1 to TRBJ1-1; 9 bases align to TRBD1. The germline gives CDR1 DFQATT, CDR2 SNEGSKA (reference sequence). This CDR3 has 12 amino acids. V dropped 7 bases and J dropped 3; count of bases not matched to a gene: 3. The CDR3 coding sequence is TGCAGTGGGGACAGGGTGGACACTGAAGCTTTCTTT. Residues: CSGDRVDTEAFF.

V usage is TRBV10-1 and J usage is TRBJ2-2; no definite D call. This CDR3 comprises 13 residues. Germline V CDR1 and CDR2: WNHNN, SYGVQD (reference sequence). Trimming shortened V by 6 bases and J by 2 bases, and 7 bases separated the two germline ends. The CDR3, as DNA: TGCGCCAGCAGGAAGCAAAACACCGGGGAGCTGTTTTTT. This sequence encodes CASRKQNTGELFF.

CDR3 residues: CASSELRRQGRSDTQYF. In DNA, the CDR3 is TGTGCCAGCAGTGAATTACGGCGACAGGGGAGGTCAGATACGCAGTATTTT. The chain links TRBV25-1 to TRBJ2-3; TRBD1 aligns across 8 bases. Germline-derived CDR1 and CDR2 are MGHDK and SYGVNS. The CDR3 totals 17 residues. V trimming: 1 base; J trimming: 4 bases; junction bases outside the gene matches: 10.

This clonotype was detected ten times or more. This chain's CDR3 is CARVGTSGRANEQFF. The CDR3 DNA reads as TGTGCCAGAGTTGGGACTAGCGGGAGGGCCAATGAGCAGTTCTTC. The J gene is TRBJ2-1, the V gene TRBV7-2, with 16 bases that match TRBD2. V trimming: 9 bases; J trimming: 6 bases; junction bases outside the gene matches: 5. This CDR3 is built from 15 residues. From germline, CDR1 is SGHTA and CDR2 FQGNSA.

This clonotype occurred a few times. The rearrangement links TRBV5-1 to TRBJ2-3; 7 bases map to TRBD2. The V gene's germline CDR1 is SGHRS and CDR2 YFSETQ. This CDR3 region has 16 residues. Trimming took 0 bases from V and 2 from J; bases not matched to a gene: 6. CDR3 coding DNA: TGCGCCAGCAGCTTGGATCTAGCGGAGAACACAGATACGCAGTATTTT. It specifies CASSLDLAENTDTQYF.

Here the CDR3 reads CAIRKQGEYEQYV. The CDR3 DNA is TGTGCCATCAGGAAACAGGGGGAGTACGAGCAGTACGTC. The genes are TRBV10-3 and TRBJ2-7; 8 bases line up with TRBD1. The CDR3 length is 13 residues. J lost 4 bases, V lost 6 bases, and 5 bases had no gene match. Per the germline V gene, CDR1 is ENHRY and CDR2 is SYGVKD.

There are a few counts of this clonotype. The chain employs TRBV9 and TRBJ2-3; no definite D call. Germline lookup yields CDR1 SGDLS and CDR2 YYNGEE. V lost 0 bases and J lost 6, with 5 bases in between. This CDR3 has 12 amino acids. The CDR3 nucleotides are TGTGCCAGCAGCGTAGCTAGGGATACGCAGTATTTT. The encoded protein is CASSVARDTQYF.

This clonotype was counted many times. The DNA of the CDR3 is TGCAGTGCCTCAAGGACTAGCGGCAACACAGATACGCAGTATTTT. The encoded protein is CSASRTSGNTDTQYF. This chain uses TRBV20-1 with TRBJ2-3; 10 nucleotides agree with TRBD2. The CDR3 consists of 15 residues. V lost 6 bases to trimming and J lost 2 bases; unmatched junction nucleotides: 8. Germline-derived CDR1 and CDR2 are DFQATT and SNEGSKA (reference sequence).

This clonotype showed up many times. The gene calls are TRBV11-2 and TRBJ1-4; 10 nucleotides align to TRBD1. The trim removed 5 bases at V and 3 bases at J, leaving 6 bases unmatched. This CDR3 is built from 16 residues. The germline gives CDR1 SGHAT, CDR2 FQNNGV. CDR3: CASSAGQGGANEKLFF. CDR3 nucleotide sequence: TGTGCCAGCAGCGCCGGACAGGGGGGTGCTAATGAAAAACTGTTTTTT.

This chain uses TRBV7-9 with TRBJ1-3; no firm D call. V lost 2 bases and J 15 bases, leaving 14 bases between the germline ends. The CDR3 consists of 12 residues. In germline, CDR1 is SEHNR, CDR2 FQNEAQ (reference sequence). CDR3 region: CASSLSAGREYF. The CDR3 coding sequence is TGTGCCAGCAGCTTATCGGCAGGTCGCGAATATTTT.

The chain joins TRBV5-8 to TRBJ2-7; D is unresolved. Trimming shortened V by 4 bases and J by 3 bases, and 14 bases separated the two germline ends. The CDR3 sequence is 14 residues long. CDR1 SGHTS and CDR2 YDEGEE come from the germline V gene. The CDR3 protein is CASSPGRHLYEQYF. The CDR3 nucleotides are TGTGCCAGCAGCCCTGGAAGGCACCTCTACGAGCAGTACTTC.

The V and J genes are TRBV27 and TRBJ2-3; no clear D gene. The CDR3 consists of 12 residues. CDR1 MNHEY and CDR2 SMNVEV come from the germline V gene (reference sequence). Trimming left V 5 bases short and J 0 bases short, with 3 bases between. The CDR3 loop reads CASSHSTDTQYF. CDR3 DNA: TGTGCCAGCAGTCACAGCACAGATACGCAGTATTTT.

V gene TRBV5-5 combines with J gene TRBJ2-7; D possibly corresponds to TRBD1 (6 bases). Germline loops: CDR1 SGHKS, CDR2 YYEKEE (reference sequence). There are 14 residues in the CDR3. Trimming took 3 bases from V and 0 from J, leaving 10 bases between them. The CDR3 DNA reads TGTGCCAGCAGCTCCACACAGGGCTCCTACGAGCAGTACGTC. It translates to CASSSTQGSYEQYV.

This clonotype was observed a single time. This rearrangement joins TRBV12-3 or TRBV12-4 to TRBJ2-7; TRBD2 matches at 7 bases. This CDR3 is built from 14 residues. With 5 bases clipped from V and 0 bases from J, the junction kept 4 bases outside the gene matches. CDR3 coding DNA: TGTGCCAGCAGTAGACTAGCCTACTCCTACGAGCAGTACTTC. Translated, it gives CASSRLAYSYEQYF.

The J gene is TRBJ2-4, the V gene TRBV3-1, with 9 bases identical to TRBD1. This CDR3 spans 13 amino acids. V lost 4 bases and J lost 15; bases outside the gene matches: 10. Germline assignment: CDR1 LGHDT and CDR2 YNNKEL (reference sequence). In nucleotides, the CDR3 is TGTGCCAGCAGCCTAAAGAGGGACAGGGTTTCGTACTTC. Amino acid sequence: CASSLKRDRVSYF.

The CDR3 loop reads CASSPSGGRTDTQYF. As DNA, the CDR3 is TGTGCCAGCAGCCCGTCGGGCGGGAGAACAGATACGCAGTATTTT. V usage is TRBV3-1 and J usage is TRBJ2-3; 7 nucleotides line up with TRBD2. Germline lookup yields CDR1 LGHDT and CDR2 YNNKEL (reference sequence). This CDR3 spans 15 amino acids. V was pared by 4 bases and J by 3 bases, with 7 bases of the junction left unmatched.

In this sample, this clonotype turned up a few times. The chain joins TRBV2 to TRBJ2-5, with D perhaps matching TRBD2 (6 bases). CDR1 SNHLY and CDR2 FYNNEI come from the germline V gene. CDR3 length: 16 amino acids. The ends were cut back, 2 bases at V and 1 base at J, with 14 bases in the middle. This CDR3 is CASSEMGGIPQETQYF. The CDR3 bases are TGTGCCAGCAGTGAAATGGGCGGGATCCCCCAAGAGACCCAGTACTTC.

This clonotype was detected a few times. This chain connects TRBV14 to TRBJ2-7; no clear D gene. The CDR3 spans 14 residues. Deletions cut 0 bases from V and 3 bases from J, with 9 bases between. Germline CDR1 is SGHDN and CDR2 is FVKESK. CDR3 DNA sequence: TGTGCCAGCAGCCAAGAGTTCGGTTTCTACGAGCAGTACTTC. Its translation is CASSQEFGFYEQYF.

There are a few counts of this clonotype. The rearrangement joins TRBV20-1 to TRBJ1-1, with D perhaps matching TRBD1 (5 bases). Germline CDR1 reads DFQATT; CDR2 reads SNEGSKA (reference sequence). V lost 2 bases, J lost 0 bases, and 13 bases lay in between. This CDR3 comprises 15 residues. CDR3 region: CSARFRGQMNTEAFF. CDR3 DNA: TGCAGTGCTAGATTCCGGGGCCAGATGAACACTGAAGCTTTCTTT.

This clonotype was counted ten times or more. The chain is built from TRBV7-9 and TRBJ2-2, with 11 bases lining up with TRBD2. J lost 6 bases, V lost 7 bases, and 4 bases had no gene match. This CDR3 contains 14 residues. Germline V gene lookup returns CDR1 SEHNR and CDR2 FQNEAQ (reference sequence). The CDR3 DNA reads as TGTGCCAGCACCGTAGCGGGAGGGCCCGGGGAGCTGTTTTTT. Amino acids: CASTVAGGPGELFF.

Concerning this clonotype: At one end, the junction sequence differs from germline, possibly due to a read error. The V gene is TRBV6-2 or TRBV6-3, the J gene TRBJ1-2, with 10 nucleotides matching TRBD1. This CDR3 spans 16 amino acids. CDR1 is MNHEY and CDR2 is SVGEGT in the germline V gene. The CDR3 bases are TGTGCCAGCAGTGTCCAGACCTTAAACCCGACAGGGGGCCTAAACTTC. Its translation is CASSVQTLNPTGGLNF.

V is TRBV5-4 and J is TRBJ2-1, with a weak D call TRBD1 (6 bases). Germline lookup yields CDR1 SGHNT and CDR2 YYREEE (reference sequence). The CDR3 length is 14 residues. Trimming cost V 3 bases and J 5 bases, with 12 bases left between them. This chain's CDR3 is CASSSRGSHNEQFF. In DNA, the CDR3 is TGTGCCAGCAGCTCAAGGGGGTCCCACAATGAGCAGTTCTTC.